This T cell receptor beta chain was profiled in a study of T cells after yellow fever vaccination. Overall study results and limits: Abundant clonotypes from the bulk population could contaminate FACS-sorted repertoires. Booster sampling recovered most clones from primary vaccination (roughly 97% CD4, around 90% CD8). It was a small share of clonotypes that appeared in both CD4 and CD8 compartments.

A note on this clonotype: Its antigen is not known.

By 5'RACE template switching, TCR cDNA was produced, with a universal primer site and UMIs added in the process. Using its own MiXCR run on the 5' RACE reads, TCRdb lists one record per CDR3 protein. The sample consists of 200,000 to 300,000 distinct CDR3 sequences, 10% to 15% of them appearing once. The CDR3 has 16 residues. Trimming removed 5 bases at V and 0 bases at J, with 11 bases between. Germline V lookup: CDR1 MDHEN, CDR2 SYDVKM. This clonotype was sampled from a man aged 25-45 years who received the YFV17D yellow fever vaccine. The sequencing here drew on CD4+ T cells sorted from PBMCs, taken 45 days after the yellow fever booster vaccination. This sequence joins TRBV28 and TRBJ2-6; D gene uncertain. CDR3 protein: CASSKRASSGANVLTF. DNA of the CDR3: TGTGCCAGCAGTAAAAGGGCAAGCTCTGGGGCCAACGTCCTGACTTTC.